The next 23 T cell receptor beta chains were all read from a single sample in a study of T cells in Graves' hyperthyroidism and ophthalmopathy. There were TCR beta CDR3 regions amplified from RNA transcripts. Carried out on the TCR CDR3, a first-round RT-PCR used the HTBI primer set. TCRdb analysed the multiplex PCR reads with MiXCR anew, one entry per CDR3 protein. The sample yields 550,000 to 600,000 distinct CDR3 sequences, just over 45% seen once. Sequencing was performed on peripheral blood or thyroid tissue (not recorded which). The receptors come from an adult woman with Graves' disease, either hyperthyroidism or ophthalmopathy (not recorded which).

V gene TRBV10-3 combines with J gene TRBJ1-2; 7 bases are shared with TRBD1. The CDR3 runs 15 residues. V lost 6 bases, J lost 6 bases, and 13 bases stayed unmatched. The germline V gene has CDR1 ENHRY and CDR2 SYGVKD. The CDR3 loop reads CAIRDTRGVEDGYTF. The DNA of the CDR3 is TGTGCCATCAGAGACACCAGGGGGGTGGAAGATGGCTACACCTTC.

In its sample, this clonotype was seen once. The rearrangement joins TRBV10-3 to TRBJ2-5; TRBD2 matches 8 bases. The CDR3 totals 13 residues. J lost 5 bases, V lost 10 bases, and 9 bases had no gene match. CDR1 ENHRY and CDR2 SYGVKD come from the germline V gene. This CDR3 reads CATHSGMMETQYF. CDR3 nucleotide sequence: TGTGCCACCCATAGCGGGATGATGGAGACCCAGTACTTC.

V usage is TRBV7-8 and J usage is TRBJ1-4; D perhaps matches TRBD1 (6 bases). Trimming left V 2 bases short and J 8 bases short, with 15 bases between. This CDR3 region has 15 residues. The V gene's germline CDR1 is SGHVS and CDR2 FQNEAQ. CDR3 sequence reads: CASSLFRGAGEKLFF. The CDR3 bases are TGTGCCAGCAGCTTATTCCGGGGGGCCGGGGAAAAACTGTTTTTT.

The chain uses TRBV7-3 and TRBJ1-5, with a weak D call TRBD1 (5 bases). This CDR3 has 15 amino acids. Deletions cut 5 bases from V and 2 bases from J, with 13 bases between. The germline CDR1 and CDR2 sequences are SGHTA and FQGTGA. The CDR3 here is CASSTPTVGNQPQHF. In DNA, the CDR3 is TGTGCCAGCAGCACACCGACAGTCGGCAATCAGCCCCAGCATTTT.

This clonotype occurred many times. V gene TRBV15 combines with J gene TRBJ2-5; unclear D gene. Germline V gene sequence: CDR1 LNHNV, CDR2 YYDKDF (reference sequence). V shed 0 bases and J shed 5 bases, with 1 base lying between them. The CDR3 has 11 residues. The chain's CDR3 is CATSREETQYF. CDR3 bases: TGTGCCACCAGCAGAGAGGAGACCCAGTACTTC.

This chain links TRBV18 with TRBJ1-3; D unclear. The CDR3 is 15 amino acids. Between the trimmed V and J ends, which lost 1 base and 4 bases, there was a span of 11 bases. Germline V CDR1 and CDR2: KGHSH, LQKENI. The CDR3 nucleotides are TGTGCCAGCTCACCACTCGGGAGGACCGGAAACACCATATATTTT. It specifies CASSPLGRTGNTIYF. The whole variable domain, filled in from reference TRBV18 and TRBJ1-3, reads NAGVMQNPRHLVRRRGQEARLRCSPMKGHSHVYWYRQLPEEGLKFMVYLQKENIIDESGMPKERFSAEFPKEGPSILRIQQVVRGDSAAYFCASSPLGRTGNTIYFGEGSWLTVV.

The chain has TRBV19 and TRBJ1-1; a possible D gene is TRBD1 (6 bases). Germline V lookup: CDR1 LNHDA, CDR2 SQIVND (reference sequence). This CDR3 has 13 residues. V was shortened by 6 bases and J by 5 bases, with 13 bases between the two germline ends. The CDR3 spells CASSLTGLTEAFF. Written as DNA, the CDR3 is TGTGCCAGTAGCCTGACAGGCCTAACTGAAGCTTTCTTT. The full variable domain, rest sourced from reference TRBV19 and TRBJ1-1, is DGGITQSPKYLFRKEGQNVTLSCEQNLNHDAMYWYRQDPGQGLRLIYYSQIVNDFQKGDIAEGYSVSREKKESFPLTVTSAQKNPTAFYLCASSLTGLTEAFFGQGTRLTVV.

This rearrangement joins TRBV15 to TRBJ1-4; TRBD1 aligns across 8 bases. Trimming at V came to 4 bases and at J to 14 bases, leaving 12 bases not matched to a gene. Germline CDR1 reads LNHNV; CDR2 reads YYDKDF (reference sequence). CDR3 length: 14 amino acids. CDR3 nucleotides: TGTGCCACCAGCACACCGGGACAGGCCGGAACGCTGTTTTTT. It translates to CATSTPGQAGTLFF.

This clonotype was detected only once. The V gene is TRBV2, the J gene TRBJ2-7; 11 nucleotides agree with TRBD2. Germline-derived CDR1 and CDR2 are SNHLY and FYNNEI. The CDR3 has 16 residues. Trimming at V came to 6 bases and at J to 0 bases, leaving 7 bases not matched to a gene. The chain's CDR3 is CASSPSGRSFSYEQYF. The CDR3 bases are TGTGCCAGCAGCCCTAGCGGGAGGTCCTTCTCCTACGAGCAGTACTTC. Complete variable domain (other parts from reference TRBV2 and TRBJ2-7): EPEVTQTPSHQVTQMGQEVILRCVPISNHLYFYWYRQILGQKVEFLVSFYNNEISEKSEIFDDQFSVERPDGSNFTLKIRSTKLEDSAMYFCASSPSGRSFSYEQYFGPGTRLTVT.

V is TRBV29-1 and J is TRBJ1-4; D is possibly TRBD1 (6 bases). The CDR3 covers 13 residues. V shed 5 bases and J shed 8 bases, with 15 bases lying between them. Looked up from germline, CDR1 is SQVTM and CDR2 is ANQGSEA. CDR3 sequence reads: CSVSDGGPEKLFF. DNA of the CDR3: TGCAGCGTTTCCGACGGGGGGCCAGAAAAACTGTTTTTT.

The V gene is TRBV28, the J gene TRBJ1-4; D remains ambiguous. CDR3 length: 13 amino acids. Looked up from germline, CDR1 is MDHEN and CDR2 is SYDVKM. V was cut by 7 bases and J by 0 bases, with 6 bases left in between. CDR3 sequence reads: CASKSSTNEKLFF. The CDR3 DNA follows: TGTGCCAGCAAGAGTTCAACTAATGAAAAACTGTTTTTT.

The rearrangement uses TRBV28 and TRBJ1-2; perhaps TRBD1 as D (5 bases). This CDR3 region has 14 residues. Trimming pared 3 bases from V and 5 bases from J, leaving 13 bases between. Germline-derived CDR1 and CDR2 are MDHEN and SYDVKM. The CDR3 DNA sequence: TGTGCCAGCAGTTTCGCGGGGCCCCCGTATGGCTACACCTTC. It yields the protein CASSFAGPPYGYTF.

The chain's CDR3 is CAISEEGTRSWTQYF. CDR3 coding DNA: TGTGCCATCAGTGAGGAGGGGACGCGGAGCTGGACCCAGTACTTC. The chain uses TRBV10-3 and TRBJ2-5; D tentatively fits TRBD1 or TRBD2 (5 bases each). CDR1 is ENHRY, CDR2 SYGVKD, per germline. Trimming stripped 2 bases from V and 7 bases from J, with 17 bases between. The CDR3 spans 15 residues.

This clonotype has a count of ten or more. J is TRBJ1-1 and V is TRBV20-1; D is possibly TRBD1 (5 bases). Germline-derived CDR1 and CDR2 are DFQATT and SNEGSKA (reference sequence). The V gene lost 6 bases and the J gene lost 1 base, with 12 bases spanning the gap. This CDR3 comprises 13 residues. The CDR3 nucleotides read TGCAGTGCCGCGGGACCGGGGAACACTGAAGCTTTCTTT. Protein sequence: CSAAGPGNTEAFF.

This chain uses TRBV5-1 with TRBJ1-5, with 9 nucleotides matching TRBD1. V gave up 7 bases and J gave up 10 bases; unmatched junction bases: 12. Germline lookup yields CDR1 SGHRS and CDR2 YFSETQ. The CDR3 length is 14 residues. CDR3 sequence (DNA): TGCGCCAGCGGGACAGGGCTGGTTAATTCACCCCAGCATTTT. This translates into CASGTGLVNSPQHF.

This clonotype occurred many times. V gene TRBV10-3 combines with J gene TRBJ2-5; 7 nucleotides match TRBD1. The CDR3 length is 15 residues. Trimming cost V 3 bases and J 5 bases; bases outside gene matches: 9. Germline V gene lookup returns CDR1 ENHRY and CDR2 SYGVKD. The CDR3 DNA follows: TGTGCCATCAGTGACGAGACAGGGATGATGGAGACCCAGTACTTC. Amino acid sequence: CAISDETGMMETQYF.

This clonotype showed up many times. The rearrangement links TRBV12-3 or TRBV12-4 to TRBJ2-7; TRBD1 matches at 9 bases. The CDR3 has 14 amino acids. Trimming at V came to 6 bases and at J to 5 bases, leaving 8 bases not matched to a gene. The CDR3 DNA is TGTGCCAGCAGCCCACACAGGGGGCGCGACGAGCAGTACTTC. It translates to CASSPHRGRDEQYF.

This clonotype has more than one count but fewer than ten. Sequence at one end of the junction differs from germline and may be a read error. In DNA form, the CDR3 reads TGTGCCATCAGTTGGGGTGGCGGGAGAGGGGGCGATGAGCAGTTCTTC. It yields the protein CAISWGGGRGGDEQFF. The chain has TRBV12-3 or TRBV12-4 and TRBJ2-1; D is tentatively TRBD1 or TRBD2 (7 bases each). This CDR3 contains 16 residues.

Comments on this clonotype: One end of the junction varies from germline; a read error may be responsible. The V and J genes are TRBV10-1 and TRBJ1-3; tentatively, D is TRBD1 (5 bases). Looked up from germline, CDR1 is WNHNN and CDR2 is SYGVQD (reference sequence). The CDR3 is 16 amino acids. The CDR3 DNA reads as TGTGCCAGCAGCGCCGCCGAGGGGTATGCTGGAAACACCATATATTTT. Translated, it gives CASSAAEGYAGNTIYF.

Here the CDR3 DNA reads TGTGCCAGCAGTCCCAATGATAATCAGCCCCAGCATTTT. This translates into CASSPNDNQPQHF. J is TRBJ1-5 and V is TRBV12-3 or TRBV12-4; no reliable D call. CDR3 length equals 13 residues. V dropped 5 bases and J dropped 4 bases, with 9 bases sitting between them.

This clonotype was seen ten or more times. At one end, the junction sequence differs from germline, possibly due to a read error. The gene calls are TRBV5-1 and TRBJ2-5; 10 bases are a match to TRBD2. The germline CDR1 and CDR2 sequences are SGHRS and YFSETQ. The CDR3 spans 15 residues. The CDR3 region is CASSLGLAGVETQYF. The CDR3 DNA sequence: TGTGCCAGCAGCTTGGGGCTAGCGGGAGTTGAGACCCAGTACTTC.

The sample holds many counts of this clonotype. V gene TRBV7-8 combines with J gene TRBJ1-4; D is unresolved. CDR3 length equals 15 residues. Per the germline V gene, CDR1 is SGHVS and CDR2 is FQNEAQ. V lost 9 bases to trimming and J lost 7 bases, with 21 bases between them. The CDR3 DNA reads TGTGCCAGTAGGGAGACGACACTAGGCGGTGAAAAACTGTTTTTT. This translates into CASRETTLGGEKLFF.

Ten or more counts support this clonotype. The chain is built from TRBV5-5 and TRBJ1-2, with a weak D call TRBD1 (5 bases). The CDR3 loop spans 16 amino acids. V was cut by 0 bases and J by 5 bases, with 17 bases left in between. Germline values: CDR1 SGHKS, CDR2 YYEKEE (reference sequence). Here the CDR3 reads CASSLEGLGTRYGYTF. Here the CDR3 DNA reads TGTGCCAGCAGCTTGGAGGGCCTCGGGACGCGATATGGCTACACCTTC.